This T cell receptor beta chain was identified in a study of OX40 agonist ivuxolimab in advanced cancers. Overall study: Ivuxolimab is a fully human IgG2 antibody that activates OX40 (CD134). Intravenous ivuxolimab was administered to patients every 2 weeks at 0.01 to 10 mg/kg. In three patients, partial responses were observed, one with hepatocellular carcinoma and two with cutaneous melanoma.

This CDR3 region has 18 residues. Study-wide points: Expanded clones were, on average, more numerous in CD8+ T cells than in CD4+.

Concerning this clone itself: The antigen is unknown.

This table comes from immunoSEQ multiplex PCR, and its TCRdb copy is limited to in-frame clones, with some not included. The data contain tens of thousands of clones, 70% to 85% of them singletons. This clonotype originated in an adult with an advanced solid tumor such as melanoma, head and neck, liver or kidney cancer. This sequence joins TRBV12-1 and TRBJ1-5; TRBD1, the table's D call, lacks a check against the DNA. TRBV12-1 corresponds to a pseudogene. The input for sequencing was CD4+ or CD8+ T cells sorted from blood, taken in a trial of the OX40 agonist ivuxolimab. This CDR3 is CATRGDTGARKSNQPQHF. The CDR3 bases are TGTGCCACCAGAGGGGATACAGGGGCTCGGAAAAGCAATCAGCCCCAGCATTTT.